The rows below give T cell receptor beta chains drawn from one sample of a study of blood T cell repertoires in COVID-19. Method: immunoSEQ multiplex PCR; TCRdb's copy keeps in-frame clones and lacks some. The sample yields about 320,000 clones, over 90% seen once. What was sequenced was PBMCs or T cells enriched from blood (not recorded which). The receptors were gathered from a woman younger than 45 who had been exposed to COVID-19. Each CDR3 is given with its conserved first and last residue. A D gene is named only where the DNA matches it firmly. Where a row states a size, it is once, few, many or the class of an expanded clone; other rows omit it.

-	-	TRBV5-8	TRBJ1-2	TGTGCCAGCAGCTTCGAATGGGGAGCAGGGGCTGGTGGCTACACCTTC	CASSFEWGAGAGGYTF
TRBD1	-	TRBV5-8	TRBJ1-4	TGTGCCAGCAGGGTCACAGGGGGGGAAAAACTGTTTTTT	CASRVTGGEKLFF
-	few	TRBV9	TRBJ1-1	TGTGCCAGCAGCGTAGAGGGGGATGTTGGCACTGAAGCTTTCTTT	CASSVEGDVGTEAFF
TRBD1	-	TRBV5-1	TRBJ1-1	TGCGCCAGCAGCTCCTCCCCAGGGGGAGCTGAAGCTTTCTTT	CASSSSPGGAEAFF
-	-	TRBV3-1/TRBV3-2	TRBJ2-5	TGTGCCAGCAGCCAAGATCGTCTAGTTGTGACCCAGTACTTC	CASSQDRLVVTQYF
TRBD2	-	TRBV15	TRBJ2-2	TGTGCCACCAGCATCGGACGGGGGGGCAGGTCCGGGGAGCTGTTTTTT	CATSIGRGGRSGELFF
-	-	TRBV7-8	TRBJ1-4	TGTGCCAGCGGCCTTCGGACGGGGATTAATGAAAAACTGTTTTTT	CASGLRTGINEKLFF
-	-	TRBV11-3	TRBJ1-4	TGTGCCAGCAGCTTAGACGGAAAGGGACTGATTAATGAAAAACTGTTTTTT	CASSLDGKGLINEKLFF
TRBD1	-	TRBV10-3	TRBJ1-5	TGTGCCATCAGTGGGACAGGAGCACAGCCCCAGCATTTT	CAISGTGAQPQHF
-	once	TRBV13	TRBJ1-5	TGTGCCAGCAGTTCCACCGGCCCGGGTCAGCCCCAGCATTTT	CASSSTGPGQPQHF
-	-	TRBV11-2	TRBJ2-3	TGTGCCAGCAGCTGGGACAAGGGGGCAGATACGCAGTATTTT	CASSWDKGADTQYF
-	-	TRBV2	TRBJ1-1	TGTGCCAGCAGGCGGGGGAGCACTGAAGCTTTCTTT	CASRRGSTEAFF
-	-	TRBV5-5	TRBJ1-2	TGTGCCAGCAGCGTTCTCGGGGGGGCAAAGGGCTACACCTTC	CASSVLGGAKGYTF